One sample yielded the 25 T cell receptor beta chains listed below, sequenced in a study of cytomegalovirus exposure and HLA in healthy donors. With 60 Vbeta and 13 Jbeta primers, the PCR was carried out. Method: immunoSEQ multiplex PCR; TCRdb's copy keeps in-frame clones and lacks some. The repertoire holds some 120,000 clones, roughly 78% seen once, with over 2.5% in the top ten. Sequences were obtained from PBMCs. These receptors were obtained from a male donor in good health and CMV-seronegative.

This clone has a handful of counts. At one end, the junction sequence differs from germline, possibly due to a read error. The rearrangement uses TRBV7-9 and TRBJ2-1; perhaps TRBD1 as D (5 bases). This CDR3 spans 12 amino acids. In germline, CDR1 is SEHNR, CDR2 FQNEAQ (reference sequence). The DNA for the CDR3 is TGTTCCAGCAGCTGGACAATTAGGGAGCAGTTCTTC. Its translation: CSSSWTIREQFF.

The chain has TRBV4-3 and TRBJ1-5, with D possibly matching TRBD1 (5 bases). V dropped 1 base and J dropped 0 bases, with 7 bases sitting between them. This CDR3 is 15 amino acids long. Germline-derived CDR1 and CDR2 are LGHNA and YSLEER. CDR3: CASSQGQSSNQPQHF. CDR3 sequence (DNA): TGCGCCAGCAGCCAAGGACAGTCTAGCAATCAGCCCCAGCATTTT.

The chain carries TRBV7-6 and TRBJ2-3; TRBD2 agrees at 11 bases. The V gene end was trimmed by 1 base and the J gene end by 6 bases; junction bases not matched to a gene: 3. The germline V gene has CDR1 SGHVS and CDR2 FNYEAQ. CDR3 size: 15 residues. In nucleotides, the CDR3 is TGTGCCAGCAGCTTAGGTACTAGCGGGGGTGATACGCAGTATTTT. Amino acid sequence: CASSLGTSGGDTQYF.

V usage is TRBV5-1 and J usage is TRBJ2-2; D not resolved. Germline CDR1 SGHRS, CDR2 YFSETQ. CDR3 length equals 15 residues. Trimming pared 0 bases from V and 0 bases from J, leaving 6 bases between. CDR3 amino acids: CASSLAVSNTGELFF. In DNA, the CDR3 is TGCGCCAGCAGCTTGGCCGTGTCGAACACCGGGGAGCTGTTTTTT.

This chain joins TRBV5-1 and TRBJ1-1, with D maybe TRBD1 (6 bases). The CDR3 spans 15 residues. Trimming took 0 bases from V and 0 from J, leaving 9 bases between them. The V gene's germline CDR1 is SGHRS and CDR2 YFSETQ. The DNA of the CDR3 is TGCGCCAGCAGCTTGGTAGGGACAATGAACACTGAAGCTTTCTTT. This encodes CASSLVGTMNTEAFF.

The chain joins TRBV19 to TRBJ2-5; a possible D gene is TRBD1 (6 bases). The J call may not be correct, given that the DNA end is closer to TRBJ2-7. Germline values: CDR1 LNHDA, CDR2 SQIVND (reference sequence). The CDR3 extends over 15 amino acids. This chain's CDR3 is CASSFERQETYEQYF. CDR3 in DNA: TGTGCCAGTAGTTTTGAAAGACAGGAGACCTACGAGCAGTACTTC.

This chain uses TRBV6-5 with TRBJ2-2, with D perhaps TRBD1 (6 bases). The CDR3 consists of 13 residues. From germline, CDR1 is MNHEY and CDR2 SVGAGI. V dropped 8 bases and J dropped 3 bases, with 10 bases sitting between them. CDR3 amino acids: CASRDTDTGELFF. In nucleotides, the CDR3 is TGTGCCAGCCGGGACACCGACACCGGGGAGCTGTTTTTT.

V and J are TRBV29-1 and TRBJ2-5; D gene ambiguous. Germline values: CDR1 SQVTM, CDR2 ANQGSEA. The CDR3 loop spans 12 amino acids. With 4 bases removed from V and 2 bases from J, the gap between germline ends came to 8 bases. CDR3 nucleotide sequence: TGCAGCGTTGGGCGGAAACAAGAGACCCAGTACTTC. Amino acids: CSVGRKQETQYF. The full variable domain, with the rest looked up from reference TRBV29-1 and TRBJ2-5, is SAVISQKPSRDICQRGTSLTIQCQVDSQVTMMFWYRQQPGQSLTLIATANQGSEATYESGFVIDKFPISRPNLTFSTLTVSNMSPEDSSIYLCSVGRKQETQYFGPGTRLLVL.

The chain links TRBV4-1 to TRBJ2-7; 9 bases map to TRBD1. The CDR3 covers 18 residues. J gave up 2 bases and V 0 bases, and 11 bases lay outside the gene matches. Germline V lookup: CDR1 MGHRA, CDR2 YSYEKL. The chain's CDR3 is CASSQDSGDRVLAYEQYF. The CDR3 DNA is TGCGCCAGCAGCCAAGATAGTGGGGACAGGGTACTGGCCTACGAGCAGTACTTC.

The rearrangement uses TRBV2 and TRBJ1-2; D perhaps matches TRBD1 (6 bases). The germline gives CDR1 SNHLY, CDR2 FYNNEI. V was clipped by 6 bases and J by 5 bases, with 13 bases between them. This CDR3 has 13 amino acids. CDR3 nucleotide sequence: TGTGCCAGCAGAGCGGGACAAGATTATGGCTACACCTTC. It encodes CASRAGQDYGYTF.

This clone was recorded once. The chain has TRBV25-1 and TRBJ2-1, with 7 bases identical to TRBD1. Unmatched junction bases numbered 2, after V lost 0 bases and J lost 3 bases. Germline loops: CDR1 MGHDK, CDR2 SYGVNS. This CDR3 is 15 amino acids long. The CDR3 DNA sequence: TGTGCCAGCAGTGAATATGGACAGGTCTACAATGAGCAGTTCTTC. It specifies CASSEYGQVYNEQFF.

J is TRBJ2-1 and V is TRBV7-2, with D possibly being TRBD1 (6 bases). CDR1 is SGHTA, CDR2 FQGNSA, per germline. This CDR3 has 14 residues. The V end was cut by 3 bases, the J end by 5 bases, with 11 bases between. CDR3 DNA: TGTGCCAGCAGCTTTTCCGGGACAAACAATGAGCAGTTCTTC. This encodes CASSFSGTNNEQFF.

This chain's CDR3 is CASSQFGLAGGTDTQYF. The CDR3 DNA follows: TGTGCCAGCAGTCAATTCGGACTAGCGGGCGGCACAGATACGCAGTATTTT. The chain joins TRBV28 to TRBJ2-3; 11 positions match TRBD2. This CDR3 comprises 17 residues. CDR1 MDHEN and CDR2 SYDVKM come from the germline V gene. With 5 bases clipped from V and 1 base from J, the junction kept 8 bases outside the gene matches.

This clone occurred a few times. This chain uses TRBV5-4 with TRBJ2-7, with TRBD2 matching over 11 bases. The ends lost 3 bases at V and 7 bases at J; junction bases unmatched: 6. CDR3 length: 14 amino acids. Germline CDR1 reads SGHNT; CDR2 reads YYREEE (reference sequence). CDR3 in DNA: TGTGCCAGCAGCTATAGCGGGGGGGCTGGAGAGCAGTACTTC. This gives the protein CASSYSGGAGEQYF.

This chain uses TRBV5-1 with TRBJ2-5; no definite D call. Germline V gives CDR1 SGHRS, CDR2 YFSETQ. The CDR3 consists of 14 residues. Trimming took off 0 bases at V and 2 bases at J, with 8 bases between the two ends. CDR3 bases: TGCGCCAGCAGCTTGGAGCCAGCGCAAGAGACCCAGTACTTC. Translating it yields CASSLEPAQETQYF. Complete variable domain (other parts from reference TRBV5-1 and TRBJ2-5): KAGVTQTPRYLIKTRGQQVTLSCSPISGHRSVSWYQQTPGQGLQFLFEYFSETQRNKGNFPGRFSGRQFSNSRSEMNVSTLELGDSALYLCASSLEPAQETQYFGPGTRLLVL.

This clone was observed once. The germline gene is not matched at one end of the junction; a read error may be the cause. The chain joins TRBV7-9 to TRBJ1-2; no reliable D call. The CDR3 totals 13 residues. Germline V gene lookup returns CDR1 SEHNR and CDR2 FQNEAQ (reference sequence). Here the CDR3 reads CSSSPVGSYGYTF. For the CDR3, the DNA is TGTTCCAGCAGCCCCGTGGGCAGCTATGGCTACACCTTC.

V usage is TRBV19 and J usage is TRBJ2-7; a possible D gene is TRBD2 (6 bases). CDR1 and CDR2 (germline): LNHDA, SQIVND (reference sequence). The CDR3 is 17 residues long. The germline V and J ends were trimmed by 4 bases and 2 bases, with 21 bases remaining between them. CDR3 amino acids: CASSTPDSWGVPYEQYF. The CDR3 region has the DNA TGTGCCAGTAGTACCCCCGACAGTTGGGGGGTCCCCTACGAGCAGTACTTC.

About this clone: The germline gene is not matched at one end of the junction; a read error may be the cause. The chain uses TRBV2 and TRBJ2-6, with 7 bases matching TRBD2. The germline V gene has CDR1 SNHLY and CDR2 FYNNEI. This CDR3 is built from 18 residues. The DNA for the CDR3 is TGTGCCAGCTGGGGGGAGGGGACTGCGGTCTCTGGGGCCAACGGCCTGACTTTC. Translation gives CASWGEGTAVSGANGLTF.

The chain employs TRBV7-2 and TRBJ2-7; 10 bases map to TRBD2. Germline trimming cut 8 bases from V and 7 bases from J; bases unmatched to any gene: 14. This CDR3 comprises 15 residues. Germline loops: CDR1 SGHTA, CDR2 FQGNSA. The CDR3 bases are TGTGCCAGCGGCCGTGACGCTAGCGGGAGTGAGGAGCAGTACTTC. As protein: CASGRDASGSEEQYF.

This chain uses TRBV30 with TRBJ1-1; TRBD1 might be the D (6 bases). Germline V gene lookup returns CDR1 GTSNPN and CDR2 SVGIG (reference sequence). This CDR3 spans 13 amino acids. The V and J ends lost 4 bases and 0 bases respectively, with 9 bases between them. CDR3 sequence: CAWKTGLNTEAFF. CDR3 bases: TGTGCCTGGAAAACAGGGTTGAACACTGAAGCTTTCTTT.

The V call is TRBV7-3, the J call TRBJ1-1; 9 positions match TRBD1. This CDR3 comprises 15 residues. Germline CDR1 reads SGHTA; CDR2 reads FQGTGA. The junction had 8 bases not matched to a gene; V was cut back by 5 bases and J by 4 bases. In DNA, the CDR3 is TGTGCCAGCAGCCGCACAGGGGGCTCGATCACTGAAGCTTTCTTT. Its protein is CASSRTGGSITEAFF.

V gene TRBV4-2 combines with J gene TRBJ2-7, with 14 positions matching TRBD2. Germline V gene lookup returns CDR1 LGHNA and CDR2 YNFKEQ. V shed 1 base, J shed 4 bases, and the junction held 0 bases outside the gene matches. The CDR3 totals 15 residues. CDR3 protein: CASSQGLAGGYEQYF. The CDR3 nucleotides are TGTGCCAGCAGCCAAGGACTAGCGGGGGGGTACGAGCAGTACTTC.

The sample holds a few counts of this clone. For the CDR3, the DNA is TGTGCCAGCAGTTTGAGGAGGGAAGAGACCCAGTACTTC. This gives the protein CASSLRREETQYF. This chain links TRBV27 with TRBJ2-5; D is possibly TRBD2 (6 bases). Germline V gives CDR1 MNHEY, CDR2 SMNVEV (reference sequence). V shed 3 bases and J shed 3 bases, with 8 bases lying between them. There are 13 residues in the CDR3.

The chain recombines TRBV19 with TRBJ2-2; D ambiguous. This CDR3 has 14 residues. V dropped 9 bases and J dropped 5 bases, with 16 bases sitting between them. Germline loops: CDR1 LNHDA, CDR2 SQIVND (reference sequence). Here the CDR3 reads CASTLMGSTGELFF. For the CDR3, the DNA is TGTGCCAGCACCCTCATGGGCTCGACCGGGGAGCTGTTTTTT. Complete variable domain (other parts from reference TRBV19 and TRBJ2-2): DGGITQSPKYLFRKEGQNVTLSCEQNLNHDAMYWYRQDPGQGLRLIYYSQIVNDFQKGDIAEGYSVSREKKESFPLTVTSAQKNPTAFYLCASTLMGSTGELFFGEGSRLTVL.

The chain's CDR3 is CASSDRGAGNQPQHF. DNA for the CDR3: TGTGCCAGTAGTGACAGGGGGGCTGGCAATCAGCCCCAGCATTTT. This chain connects TRBV19 to TRBJ1-5, with TRBD1 identical over 9 bases. The CDR3 has 15 residues. Germline V gene lookup returns CDR1 LNHDA and CDR2 SQIVND (reference sequence). J lost 2 bases, V lost 5 bases, and 4 bases had no gene match. Variable domain in full (rest from reference TRBV19 and TRBJ1-5): DGGITQSPKYLFRKEGQNVTLSCEQNLNHDAMYWYRQDPGQGLRLIYYSQIVNDFQKGDIAEGYSVSREKKESFPLTVTSAQKNPTAFYLCASSDRGAGNQPQHFGDGTRLSIL.